This T cell receptor (beta chain) was observed in a study of T cells in Graves' hyperthyroidism and ophthalmopathy. This CDR3 spans 14 amino acids. The germline CDR1 and CDR2 sequences are SQVTM and ANQGSEA. V lost 6 bases to trimming and J lost 0 bases, with 12 bases between them. Using RNA transcripts as the source, TCR beta CDR3 regions were amplified. The HTBI primer set was used in a first-round RT-PCR of the TCR CDR3. In TCRdb, the multiplex PCR reads were re-called with MiXCR into one record per CDR3 protein. The profile shows fewer than 250,000 distinct CDR3 sequences, approximately 16% of them singletons. This clonotype was counted ten times or more.

Sequencing was done on a sample of blood. The V gene is TRBV29-1, the J gene TRBJ2-1, with D perhaps matching TRBD1 (6 bases). This TCR came from a young woman with Graves' ophthalmopathy. The CDR3 coding sequence is TGCAGCGTAAATAACAGGGCCTCCTACAATGAGCAGTTCTTC. Residues: CSVNNRASYNEQFF.